The clone carrying this TCR beta chain came up a few times. Its antigen remains unknown. The sample comes from a study of cytotoxic CD8 clonotypes in ibrutinib-treated CLL. Study-wide findings and caveats: Having risen at ibrutinib response, clonality had fallen back toward baseline by progression. The public clonotypes identified were infrequent and showed contraction or stability on treatment.

Generated by immunoSEQ multiplex PCR, the TCRdb table keeps only in-frame clones and is missing some. This repertoire shows more than 110,000 clones, more than 75% found once; its top ten account for approximately 5.1%. The CDR3 length is 18 residues. The germline V gene has CDR1 SGHNT and CDR2 YYREEE (reference sequence). The V end was cut by 2 bases, the J end by 1 base, with 20 bases between. This chain joins TRBV5-4 and TRBJ2-3; tentative D call: TRBD2 (6 bases). Specimen: PBMCs, collected after 24 months of ibrutinib treatment. The receptor was derived from a human donor with chronic lymphocytic leukemia. CDR3 sequence: CASSFFGEVPVGTDTQYF. The CDR3 nucleotides read TGTGCCAGCAGCTTTTTCGGGGAGGTGCCGGTCGGCACAGATACGCAGTATTTT.